This section outlines one T cell receptor beta chain sequence together with its context. The record originates from a study of blood T cell repertoires in COVID-19. Study in general: Some COVID-19 samples were acute and others convalescent; all came from the United States, Italy and Spain.

Study members were between about 18 and 95 years old and lived in 20 to 30 US regions. Authors' processing steps: Nucleated cell number was recorded as an estimate derived from reference gene primer amplification. TCRdb's table, derived via immunoSEQ multiplex PCR, lists solely in-frame clones and lacks some. V, J and clone size are those of that table, while D and trimming were read from the DNA. Of around 240,000 clones detected, 70% to 90% appear once; the ten largest clones hold about 1%. This CDR3 has 14 residues. Germline V gene lookup returns CDR1 ENHRY and CDR2 SYGVKD. V dropped 0 bases and J dropped 3 bases, with 8 bases sitting between them.

Sequenced: PBMCs or T cells enriched from blood (not recorded which). This rearrangement joins TRBV10-3 to TRBJ1-2; D is uncertain. This clonotype was obtained from a man in his fifties or sixties who had been exposed to COVID-19. In DNA form, the CDR3 reads TGTGCCATCAGTGAGTCGACTACTTACTATGGCTACACCTTC. It translates to CAISESTTYYGYTF.